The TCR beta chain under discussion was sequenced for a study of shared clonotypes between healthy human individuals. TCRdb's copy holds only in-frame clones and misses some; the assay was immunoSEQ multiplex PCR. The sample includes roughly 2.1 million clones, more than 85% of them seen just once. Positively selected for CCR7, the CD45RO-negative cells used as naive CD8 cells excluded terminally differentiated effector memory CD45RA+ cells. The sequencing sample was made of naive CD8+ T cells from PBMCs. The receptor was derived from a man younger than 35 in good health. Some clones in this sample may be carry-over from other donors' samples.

The CDR3 loop is CASSQDLVSQFF. Written as DNA, the CDR3 is TGCGCCAGCAGCCAAGATTTAGTATCGCAGTTCTTC. V and J are TRBV4-1 and TRBJ2-1; no firm D call. The CDR3 runs 12 residues. CDR1 and CDR2 from the germline V gene are MGHRA and YSYEKL. Trimming took 0 bases from V and 12 from J, leaving 9 bases between them.